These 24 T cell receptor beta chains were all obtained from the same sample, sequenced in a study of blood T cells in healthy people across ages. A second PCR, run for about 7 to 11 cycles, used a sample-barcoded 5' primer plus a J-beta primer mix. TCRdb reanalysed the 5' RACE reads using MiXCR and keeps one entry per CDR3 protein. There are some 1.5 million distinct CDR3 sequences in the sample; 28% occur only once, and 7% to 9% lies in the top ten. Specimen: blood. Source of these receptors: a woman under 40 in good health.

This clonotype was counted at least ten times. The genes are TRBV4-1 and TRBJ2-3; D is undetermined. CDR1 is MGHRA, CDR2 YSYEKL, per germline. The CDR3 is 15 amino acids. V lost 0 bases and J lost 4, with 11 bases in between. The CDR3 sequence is CASSQEAGSADTQYF. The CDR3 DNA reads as TGCGCCAGCAGCCAAGAGGCTGGGTCCGCAGATACGCAGTATTTT.

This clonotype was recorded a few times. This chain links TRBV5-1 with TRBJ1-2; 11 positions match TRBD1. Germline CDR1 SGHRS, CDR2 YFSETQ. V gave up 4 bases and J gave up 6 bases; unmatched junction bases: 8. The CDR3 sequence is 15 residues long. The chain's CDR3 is CASSPRTGGSHGYTF. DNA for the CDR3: TGCGCCAGCAGCCCACGGACAGGGGGCTCACATGGCTACACCTTC.

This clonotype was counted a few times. CDR3: CASSYGKWTETQYF. CDR3 bases: TGTGCCAGCAGTTATGGGAAGTGGACGGAGACCCAGTACTTC. V and J are TRBV6-5 and TRBJ2-5; D not certain. Trimming pared 3 bases from V and 5 bases from J, leaving 13 bases between. CDR1 is MNHEY and CDR2 is SVGAGI in the germline V gene. The CDR3 is made up of 14 amino acids.

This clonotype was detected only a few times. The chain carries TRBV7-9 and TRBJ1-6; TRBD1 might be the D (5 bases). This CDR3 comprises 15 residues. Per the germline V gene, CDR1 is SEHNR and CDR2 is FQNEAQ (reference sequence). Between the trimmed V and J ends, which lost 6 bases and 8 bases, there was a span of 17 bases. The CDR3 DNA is TGTGCCAGCAGGCCAGACCAGGGTGCCCATTCACCCCTCCACTTT. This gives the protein CASRPDQGAHSPLHF.

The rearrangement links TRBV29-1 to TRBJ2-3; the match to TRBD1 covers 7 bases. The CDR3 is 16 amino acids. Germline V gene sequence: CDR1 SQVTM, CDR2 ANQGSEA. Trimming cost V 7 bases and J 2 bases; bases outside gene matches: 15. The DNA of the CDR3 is TGCAGCGCAGGGGAGCGGAGAGGGGGCTTCACAGATACGCAGTATTTT. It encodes CSAGERRGGFTDTQYF.

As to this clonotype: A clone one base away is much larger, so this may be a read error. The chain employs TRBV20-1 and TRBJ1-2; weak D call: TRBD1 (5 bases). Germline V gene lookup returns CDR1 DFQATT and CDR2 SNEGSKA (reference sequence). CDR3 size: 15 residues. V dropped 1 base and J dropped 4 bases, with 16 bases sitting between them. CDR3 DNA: TGCAGTGCTAGAGTCCTCAGGGAGTGGCCCTATGGCTACACCTTC. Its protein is CSARVLREWPYGYTF.

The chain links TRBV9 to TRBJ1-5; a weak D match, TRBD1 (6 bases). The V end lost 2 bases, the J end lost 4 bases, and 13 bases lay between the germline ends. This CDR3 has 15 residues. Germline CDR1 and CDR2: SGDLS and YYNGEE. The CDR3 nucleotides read TGTGCCAGCAGCGTCGGGTGGCAGGGGAATCAGCCCCAGCATTTT. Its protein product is CASSVGWQGNQPQHF.

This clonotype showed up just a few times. Here the CDR3 reads CASSVSLAGGSYEQYF. The CDR3 coding sequence is TGTGCCAGCAGTGTATCCCTGGCCGGAGGTTCCTACGAGCAGTACTTC. This chain joins TRBV12-3 or TRBV12-4 and TRBJ2-7, with D possibly matching TRBD2 (5 bases). V was pared by 5 bases and J by 1 base, with 18 bases between. This CDR3 contains 16 residues.

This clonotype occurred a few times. CDR3 bases: TGTGCCAGCAGCCTAACGGCTCGCCAAGAGACCCAGTACTTC. This encodes CASSLTARQETQYF. The rearrangement uses TRBV11-2 and TRBJ2-5; unclear D gene. The CDR3 covers 14 residues. Trimming cost V 5 bases and J 1 base, with 11 bases left between them. Germline CDR1 SGHAT, CDR2 FQNNGV.

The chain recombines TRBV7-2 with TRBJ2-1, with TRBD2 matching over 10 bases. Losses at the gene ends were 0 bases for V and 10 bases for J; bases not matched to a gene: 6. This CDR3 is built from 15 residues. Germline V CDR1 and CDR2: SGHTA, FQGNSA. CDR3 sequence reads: CASSLAGTSDYEQFF. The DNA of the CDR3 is TGTGCCAGCAGCTTAGCCGGGACTAGCGACTACGAGCAGTTCTTC.

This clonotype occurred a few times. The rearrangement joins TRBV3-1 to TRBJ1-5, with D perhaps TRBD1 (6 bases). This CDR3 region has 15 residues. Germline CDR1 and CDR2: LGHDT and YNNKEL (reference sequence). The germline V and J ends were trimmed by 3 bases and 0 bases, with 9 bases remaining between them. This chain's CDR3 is CASSHGGASNQPQHF. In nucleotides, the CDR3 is TGTGCCAGCAGCCATGGGGGGGCTAGCAATCAGCCCCAGCATTTT. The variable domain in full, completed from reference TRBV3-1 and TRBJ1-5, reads DTAVSQTPKYLVTQMGNDKSIKCEQNLGHDTMYWYKQDSKKFLKIMFSYNNKELIINETVPNRFSPKSPDKAHLNLHINSLELGDSAVYFCASSHGGASNQPQHFGDGTRLSIL.

The CDR3 sequence is CASRTPGQGNTIYF. The CDR3, as DNA: TGTGCCAGCAGAACCCCGGGACAGGGTAACACCATATATTTT. The chain links TRBV12-3 or TRBV12-4 to TRBJ1-3; 9 nucleotides match TRBD1. V was pared by 6 bases and J by 7 bases, with 7 bases of the junction left unmatched. The CDR3 runs to 14 residues.

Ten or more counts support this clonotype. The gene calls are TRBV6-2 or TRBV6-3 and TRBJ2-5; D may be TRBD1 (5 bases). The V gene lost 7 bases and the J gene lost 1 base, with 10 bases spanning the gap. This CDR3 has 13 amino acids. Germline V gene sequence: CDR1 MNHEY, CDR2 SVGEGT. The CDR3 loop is CASTPGLQETQYF. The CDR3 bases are TGTGCCAGCACCCCAGGGCTCCAAGAGACCCAGTACTTC.

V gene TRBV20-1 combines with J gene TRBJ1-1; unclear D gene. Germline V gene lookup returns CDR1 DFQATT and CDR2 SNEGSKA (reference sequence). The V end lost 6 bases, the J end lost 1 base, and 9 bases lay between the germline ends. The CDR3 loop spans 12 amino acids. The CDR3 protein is CSAIQGNTEAFF. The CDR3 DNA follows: TGCAGTGCAATACAAGGGAACACTGAAGCTTTCTTT.

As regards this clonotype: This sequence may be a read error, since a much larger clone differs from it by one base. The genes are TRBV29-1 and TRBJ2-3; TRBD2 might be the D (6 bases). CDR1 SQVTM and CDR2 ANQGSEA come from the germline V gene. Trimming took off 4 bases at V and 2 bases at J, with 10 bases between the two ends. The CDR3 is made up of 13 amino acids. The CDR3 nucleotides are TGCAGCGTTGGAGCGGGCAACACAGATACGCAGTATTTT. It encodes CSVGAGNTDTQYF.

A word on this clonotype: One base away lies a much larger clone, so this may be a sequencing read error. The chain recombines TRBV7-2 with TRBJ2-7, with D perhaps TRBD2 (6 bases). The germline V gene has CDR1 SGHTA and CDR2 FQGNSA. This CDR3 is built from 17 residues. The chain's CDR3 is CACSLRGLAGTFYEQYF. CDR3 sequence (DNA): TGTGCCTGCAGCCTCCGGGGTCTGGCGGGAACGTTCTACGAGCAGTACTTC.

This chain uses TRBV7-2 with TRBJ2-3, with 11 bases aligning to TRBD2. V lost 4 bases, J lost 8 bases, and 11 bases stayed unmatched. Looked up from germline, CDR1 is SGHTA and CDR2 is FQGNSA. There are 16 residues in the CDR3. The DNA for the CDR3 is TGTGCCAGCAGCTCAACCGGGACTAGCGGAACCGGTACGCAGTATTTT. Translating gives CASSSTGTSGTGTQYF.

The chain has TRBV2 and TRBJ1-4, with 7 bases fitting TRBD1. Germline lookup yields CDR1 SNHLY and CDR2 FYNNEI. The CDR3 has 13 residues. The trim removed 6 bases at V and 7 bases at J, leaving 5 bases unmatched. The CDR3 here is CASRQGFGEKLFF. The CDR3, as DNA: TGTGCCAGCAGACAGGGGTTTGGTGAAAAACTGTTTTTT.

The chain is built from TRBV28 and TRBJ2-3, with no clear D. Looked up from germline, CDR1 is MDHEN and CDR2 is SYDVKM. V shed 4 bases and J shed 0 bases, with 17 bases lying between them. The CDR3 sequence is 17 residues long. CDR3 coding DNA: TGTGCCAGCAGTTACCCTATATCTCCCCCTAGCACAGATACGCAGTATTTT. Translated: CASSYPISPPSTDTQYF.

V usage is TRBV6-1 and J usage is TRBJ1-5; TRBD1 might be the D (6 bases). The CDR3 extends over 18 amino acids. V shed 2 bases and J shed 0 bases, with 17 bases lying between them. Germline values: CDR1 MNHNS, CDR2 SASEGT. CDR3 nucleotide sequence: TGTGCCAGCAGTGAACCGGGGACATCGGGACCTAGCAATCAGCCCCAGCATTTT. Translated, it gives CASSEPGTSGPSNQPQHF.

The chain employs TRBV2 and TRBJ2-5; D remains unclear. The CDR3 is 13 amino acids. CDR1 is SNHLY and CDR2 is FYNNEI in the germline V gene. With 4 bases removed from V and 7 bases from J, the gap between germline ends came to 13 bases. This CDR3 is CASSVGPLGTQYF. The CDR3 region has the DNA TGTGCCAGCAGTGTTGGGCCCCTCGGGACCCAGTACTTC. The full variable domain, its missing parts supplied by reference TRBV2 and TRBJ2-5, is EPEVTQTPSHQVTQMGQEVILRCVPISNHLYFYWYRQILGQKVEFLVSFYNNEISEKSEIFDDQFSVERPDGSNFTLKIRSTKLEDSAMYFCASSVGPLGTQYFGPGTRLLVL.

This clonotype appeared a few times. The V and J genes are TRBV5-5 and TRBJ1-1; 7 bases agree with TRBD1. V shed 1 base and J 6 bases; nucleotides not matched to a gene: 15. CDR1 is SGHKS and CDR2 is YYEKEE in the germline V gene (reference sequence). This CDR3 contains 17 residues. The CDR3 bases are TGTGCCAGCAGCTTGAATCCCCCGGGACAGCTGATACCTGAAGCTTTCTTT. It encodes CASSLNPPGQLIPEAFF.

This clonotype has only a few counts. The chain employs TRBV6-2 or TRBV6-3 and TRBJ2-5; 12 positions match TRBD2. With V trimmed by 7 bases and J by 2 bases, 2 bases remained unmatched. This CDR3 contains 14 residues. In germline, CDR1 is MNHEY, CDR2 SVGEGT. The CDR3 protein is CASKTSGGQETQYF. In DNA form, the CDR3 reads TGTGCCAGCAAGACTAGCGGGGGTCAAGAGACCCAGTACTTC.

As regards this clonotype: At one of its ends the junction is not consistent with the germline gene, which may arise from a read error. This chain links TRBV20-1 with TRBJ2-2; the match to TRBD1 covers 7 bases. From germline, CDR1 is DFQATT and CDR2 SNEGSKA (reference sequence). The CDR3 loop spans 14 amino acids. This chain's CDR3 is CSAKTGPGTVELFF. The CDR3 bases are TGCAGTGCCAAGACAGGGCCGGGCACCGTGGAGCTGTTTTTT.